A single sample gave rise to the 2 T cell receptor beta chains below, sequenced in a study of CD8 T cells in ankylosing spondylitis. TCRdb processed the 5' RACE reads anew with MiXCR; each CDR3 protein has one entry. The sample holds 100,000 to 150,000 distinct CDR3 sequences; around 8.5% are singletons and the top ten take approximately 3.6%. Sequencing was done on a sample of blood, either unsorted or a sorted T cell fraction (not recorded which). The receptors here all came from a male donor with ankylosing spondylitis or in good health (not recorded which).

The chain recombines TRBV12-3 or TRBV12-4 with TRBJ1-1; D not resolved. Trimming stripped 10 bases from V and 1 base from J, with 16 bases between. CDR3 length equals 14 residues. CDR3 DNA sequence: TGTGCCACCAAGGCAAGGGATCCGAACACTGAAGCTTTCTTT. Protein: CATKARDPNTEAFF.

This clonotype was recorded at least ten times. The J gene is TRBJ2-1, the V gene TRBV12-3 or TRBV12-4, with 7 bases aligning to TRBD1. This CDR3 is built from 16 residues. The trim removed 4 bases at V and 3 bases at J, leaving 9 bases unmatched. The CDR3 DNA reads TGTGCCAGCAGTTACTCACTAGGGGGCGACTACAATGAGCAGTTCTTC. As protein: CASSYSLGGDYNEQFF.